This T cell receptor beta chain was observed in a study of cytomegalovirus exposure and HLA in healthy donors. Findings and limits, study-wide: The study recorded some 160 TCR beta chains that were cytomegalovirus-associated. In a later analysis, TCR beta V- and J-gene trimming showed a link to a missense DCLRE1C variant. In vitro work confirmed that a few CMV-associated chains recognize CMV antigens. Within an earlier analysis, most TCR beta V segments proved productive either about 90% or about 30% of the time.

The PCR contained 60 Vbeta and 13 Jbeta primers. Assay used: immunoSEQ multiplex PCR; TCRdb lists only in-frame clones, some missing. The profile shows under 200,000 clones, around 79% of them singletons. On this clone: Its specificity is not known.

The V and J ends lost 2 bases and 4 bases, in that order; junction bases with no gene match: 8. The V gene's germline CDR1 is SGHVS and CDR2 FQNEAQ. This CDR3 spans 16 amino acids. Sequenced material: PBMCs. This TCR derives from a woman aged 40 to 50 in good health and CMV-seronegative. The chain employs TRBV7-8 and TRBJ2-1; TRBD2 aligns across 7 bases. CDR3 sequence (DNA): TGTGCCAGCAGCTTAAAGGTAGCGGGTCTATACAATGAGCAGTTCTTC. Its protein is CASSLKVAGLYNEQFF.